The sequence of this T cell receptor beta chain was determined in a study of neurological immune-mediated disorders. Study-level points and caveats: In HTLV-1-associated myelopathy, TCR clonal expansion was greatest, whereas multiple sclerosis had the least, falling below healthy controls. The absence of shared CDR3 amino acid sequences among expanded clones across subjects suggests private repertoires in all groups.

TCRdb redid the calling of the 5' RACE reads with MiXCR, one entry per CDR3 protein. Of about 80,000 distinct CDR3 sequences in the sample, around a tenth were seen once. This clonotype was detected many times. Its antigen is unknown. V was shortened by 3 bases and J by 4 bases, with 9 bases between the two germline ends. The CDR3 has 13 residues. The source of this sequence is a man between 45 and 60 years old in good health. This sequence joins TRBV12-3 or TRBV12-4 and TRBJ1-2, with no clear D. The source material was PBMCs. This chain's CDR3 is CASSLSAGYGYTF. The CDR3 bases are TGTGCCAGCAGTTTGAGCGCAGGCTATGGCTACACCTTC.